The 15 T cell receptor beta chains listed next were all sequenced from one sample in a study of cytomegalovirus exposure and HLA in healthy donors. Primers included in the PCR were 60 Vbeta and 13 Jbeta primers. Profiled with immunoSEQ multiplex PCR; TCRdb holds only in-frame clones, not every one. There are roughly 200,000 clones in the sample; around 80% occur only once, and about 4.6% lies in the top ten. The sequenced sample consisted of PBMCs. The receptors come from a woman in her twenties or thirties in good health and CMV-seropositive.

The CDR3 DNA reads TGTGCCAGCAGCACAACAGGGCAACCTGGGGCCAACGTCCTGACTTTC. Its translation: CASSTTGQPGANVLTF. The genes are TRBV6-6 and TRBJ2-6; a possible D gene is TRBD1 (6 bases). Germline-derived CDR1 and CDR2 are MNHNY and SVGAGI (reference sequence). The V gene lost 6 bases and the J gene lost 2 bases, with 14 bases spanning the gap. The CDR3 has 16 residues.

The chain recombines TRBV5-8 with TRBJ2-7; TRBD2 matches 7 bases. CDR1 and CDR2 (germline): SGHTS, YDEGEE. After removal of 0 bases from V and 2 bases from J, the junction contained 2 bases not matched to a gene. The CDR3 extends over 14 amino acids. The CDR3 reads CASSLGEGTYEQYF. CDR3 DNA sequence: TGTGCCAGCAGCTTGGGGGAGGGTACCTACGAGCAGTACTTC.

This rearrangement joins TRBV4-3 to TRBJ2-5; TRBD2 might be the D (5 bases). The DNA end lines up better with TRBJ2-7; the J call may be wrong. This CDR3 spans 13 amino acids. From germline, CDR1 is LGHNA and CDR2 YSLEER. CDR3: CASSLSRDYEQYF. DNA for the CDR3: TGCGCCAGCAGCCTAAGCCGGGATTACGAGCAGTACTTC.

The table lists this clone with a few counts. This chain connects TRBV27 to TRBJ2-7, with D possibly being TRBD2 (6 bases). This CDR3 contains 14 residues. Germline V gives CDR1 MNHEY, CDR2 SMNVEV (reference sequence). Trimming stripped 3 bases from V and 2 bases from J, with 11 bases between. Written as DNA, the CDR3 is TGTGCCAGCAGTTTGAGCGGGCCCACCTACGAGCAGTACTTC. Its protein product is CASSLSGPTYEQYF.

This clone has more than one count but fewer than ten. This chain links TRBV5-4 with TRBJ2-2, with 7 bases fitting TRBD1. Germline V gene sequence: CDR1 SGHNT, CDR2 YYREEE (reference sequence). This CDR3 comprises 15 residues. V was clipped by 4 bases and J by 2 bases; unmatched bases: 5. The CDR3 DNA is TGTGCCAGCAGCCAGCAGGGGGTAAACACCGGGGAGCTGTTTTTT. As protein: CASSQQGVNTGELFF.

The count of this clone is one. The rearrangement uses TRBV27 and TRBJ2-1; D is unclear. The germline CDR1 and CDR2 sequences are MNHEY and SMNVEV (reference sequence). CDR3 size: 13 residues. V was shortened by 3 bases and J by 8 bases, with 11 bases between the two germline ends. The CDR3 sequence is CASSFSRRDEQFF. CDR3 nucleotides: TGTGCCAGCAGTTTCTCCCGCCGGGATGAGCAGTTCTTC.

The chain couples TRBV6-1 to TRBJ1-2, with unresolved D. V lost 2 bases to trimming and J lost 4 bases, with 5 bases between them. CDR3 size: 12 residues. Germline V gives CDR1 MNHNS, CDR2 SASEGT. As DNA, the CDR3 is TGTGCCAGCAGTGAAAGTAGCTATGGCTACACCTTC. It translates to CASSESSYGYTF.

The chain uses TRBV5-1 and TRBJ1-4, with a possible D match to TRBD1 (5 bases). The CDR3 contains 14 residues. Trimming stripped 0 bases from V and 5 bases from J, with 8 bases between. Germline assignment: CDR1 SGHRS and CDR2 YFSETQ. The CDR3 here is CASSLVGGNEKLFF. The CDR3 DNA is TGCGCCAGCAGCTTGGTCGGGGGGAATGAAAAACTGTTTTTT.

This clone came up a few times. The chain recombines TRBV10-1 with TRBJ1-1; no clear D gene. The V end lost 7 bases, the J end lost 4 bases, and 19 bases lay between the germline ends. The CDR3 contains 15 residues. CDR1 and CDR2 from the germline V gene are WNHNN and SYGVQD (reference sequence). CDR3: CASIFLRDRSTEAFF. CDR3 DNA sequence: TGCGCCAGCATATTTTTACGGGATAGGAGCACTGAAGCTTTCTTT.

This clone occurred a few times. This chain connects TRBV7-2 to TRBJ1-1; D is unresolved. With 7 bases removed from V and 9 bases from J, the gap between germline ends came to 18 bases. Germline CDR1 and CDR2: SGHTA and FQGNSA. This CDR3 region has 13 residues. CDR3 loop: CASKASPTSKAFF. The CDR3 DNA follows: TGTGCCAGCAAAGCCTCCCCGACAAGTAAAGCTTTCTTT.

This clone was observed a handful of times. The CDR3 DNA sequence: TGCGCCAGCAGGGAGGGATCTGTCTACGAGCAGTACTTC. Protein sequence: CASREGSVYEQYF. The chain employs TRBV5-1 and TRBJ2-7; a possible D gene is TRBD2 (6 bases). This CDR3 spans 13 amino acids. The V end lost 5 bases, the J end lost 3 bases, and 12 bases lay between the germline ends. CDR1 SGHRS and CDR2 YFSETQ come from the germline V gene.

The V gene is TRBV19, the J gene TRBJ2-7; 7 bases are shared with TRBD2. The CDR3 runs to 15 residues. Trimming at V came to 6 bases and at J to 2 bases, leaving 10 bases not matched to a gene. Germline V lookup: CDR1 LNHDA, CDR2 SQIVND (reference sequence). CDR3 DNA sequence: TGTGCCAGTAGATCTACTCGGGAGGCTACCTACGAGCAGTACTTC. As protein: CASRSTREATYEQYF. Drawing the rest from reference TRBV19 and TRBJ2-7, the complete variable domain is DGGITQSPKYLFRKEGQNVTLSCEQNLNHDAMYWYRQDPGQGLRLIYYSQIVNDFQKGDIAEGYSVSREKKESFPLTVTSAQKNPTAFYLCASRSTREATYEQYFGPGTRLTVT.

The chain has TRBV11-3 and TRBJ2-1; D is perhaps TRBD1 (6 bases). CDR1 is SGHNT and CDR2 is YENEEA in the germline V gene. CDR3 size: 13 residues. The V gene lost 5 bases and the J gene lost 16 bases, with 21 bases spanning the gap. In nucleotides, the CDR3 is TGTGCCAGCAGCCCAAAAGGACAGCGCCGTCTCTTCTTC. Protein sequence: CASSPKGQRRLFF.

The V and J genes are TRBV4-1 and TRBJ1-2; weak D call: TRBD1 (6 bases). Trimming took off 3 bases at V and 6 bases at J, with 17 bases between the two ends. Germline V gene data show CDR1 as MGHRA and CDR2 as YSYEKL. The CDR3 has 15 amino acids. This CDR3 is CASSQGGLSFDGYTF. The CDR3 nucleotides are TGCGCCAGCAGCCAGGGGGGGCTCAGCTTTGATGGCTACACCTTC.

The chain combines TRBV5-5 with TRBJ1-1; a possible D gene is TRBD1 (5 bases). In germline, CDR1 is SGHKS, CDR2 YYEKEE (reference sequence). This CDR3 contains 14 residues. Deletions cut 3 bases from V and 1 base from J, with 10 bases between. The CDR3 nucleotides are TGTGCCAGCAGCTCCTGGGGGGAGAACACTGAAGCTTTCTTT. Residues: CASSSWGENTEAFF. Full variable domain (rest looked up from reference TRBV5-5 and TRBJ1-1): DAGVTQSPTHLIKTRGQQVTLRCSPISGHKSVSWYQQVLGQGPQFIFQYYEKEERGRGNFPDRFSARQFPNYSSELNVNALLLGDSALYLCASSSWGENTEAFFGQGTRLTVV.